This T cell receptor (beta chain) was recorded in a study of T cells in Graves' hyperthyroidism and ophthalmopathy. Study-wide context: At initial diagnosis, before any treatment had begun, peripheral blood was obtained.

Looked up from germline, CDR1 is MGHRA and CDR2 is YSYEKL. This CDR3 region has 17 residues. With 4 bases clipped from V and 3 bases from J, the junction kept 3 bases outside the gene matches. This clonotype was seen a handful of times. Template material for amplifying TCR beta CDR3 regions consisted of RNA transcripts. The study used the HTBI primer set for a first-round RT-PCR of the TCR CDR3. TCRdb re-analysed the multiplex PCR reads in MiXCR, keeping a single row per CDR3 protein. The table records some 200,000 distinct CDR3 sequences, approximately 17% of them present only once. The TCR comes from a man in his forties or fifties with Graves' hyperthyroidism. The sample was blood. The gene calls are TRBV4-1 and TRBJ2-1; 16 bases are shared with TRBD2. As DNA, the CDR3 is TGCGCCAGCAGCCTGGGACTAGCGGGAGGGTTCTACAATGAGCAGTTCTTC. This gives the protein CASSLGLAGGFYNEQFF.